This T cell receptor (beta chain) originates from a study of neoadjuvant nivolumab and ipilimumab in lung cancer (dated by TCRdb to the early 2020s). Regarding the research as a whole: Nivolumab was given at 3 mg/kg intravenously on days 1, 15 and 29, and the combination arm added ipilimumab 1 mg/kg on day 1 only. Matched pretherapy and resected tumor pairs were analyzed for seven patients: four treated with nivolumab and three with nivolumab plus ipilimumab. In the trial, 45 or so patients with operable NSCLC were treated, of whom approximately 23 were randomized to nivolumab monotherapy and roughly 20 to nivolumab plus ipilimumab. For each study arm, the primary endpoint of the trial was the rate of major pathologic response (MPR) in the intention-to-treat population. TCR repertoires in pretherapy (baseline) peripheral blood were compared with TCR repertoires in tumors resected at surgery after neoadjuvant immune checkpoint blockade. Beyond this particular receptor, the publication reports: Pretherapy blood TCR richness correlated positively with richness in tumors resected after neoadjuvant therapy (Spearman R ~ 0.79). TCR richness and clonality were greater in resected tumors than in tumor-adjacent uninvolved lung, and increases were seen in more dual-therapy-treated tumors. From pretherapy to surgery, tumor T-cell richness and clonality increased in three of three dual-therapy tumors but in only two of four nivolumab-treated tumors. No significant correlation was found between TCR clonality and pathologic tumor regression, and only one major-pathologic-response sample was available for the clonality analysis. TCR sequencing was performed in a small number of samples.

V drops 3 bases and J drops 5 bases, leaving 13 bases in between. Counted from cysteine to phenylalanine, this CDR3 has 14 amino acids. Only the CDR3 part of the read is kept: 42 bases, read in frame from the first base. The germline V gene specifies KGHSH as CDR1 and LQKENI as CDR2. Comment on this clone: The antigen this receptor binds is unknown. No base quality values were provided; no much bigger clone lies one nucleotide off.

This specimen's time point label, per the study, means: pretherapy, before neoadjuvant immune checkpoint inhibitors. Samples were obtained from the phase 2 randomized NEOSTAR trial, in which neoadjuvant nivolumab or nivolumab plus ipilimumab followed by surgery was tested in operable NSCLC. The library was obtained by the immunoSEQ multiplex PCR assay. The authors processed their data as follows. Repertoires were summarized in terms of richness and clonality, and significantly expanded and contracted clones between pre- and post-therapy samples were identified. TCRdb mirrors the immuneACCESS table, restricted to in-frame sequences. Some clones are absent from its copies; in checked studies, under half trace to an unresolved V gene, and the reason for the others is unknown. Clonal size and the V and J genes are those of that table, whereas D and trimming came from the DNA. The sample has 40,000 to 55,000 clones on record, around 89% of them singletons. Clones ranked in the top ten supply about 4% of the sample.

Sequences were derived from blood, sampled before neoadjuvant nivolumab, alone or with ipilimumab. The chain is made from TRBV18 and TRBJ2-5, and perhaps TRBD1 as D gene, on 5 matching bases. The receptor was isolated from an adult with non-small cell lung cancer. Some clones in this sample may be carry-over from other donors' samples. CDR3 region: CASSPLTKGETQYF. Read as DNA, the sequence is TGTGCCAGCTCACCCCTGACCAAGGGGGAGACCCAGTACTTC.